Listed here are 8 T cell receptor beta chains from one sample, sequenced in a study of CD8 T cells in ankylosing spondylitis. TCRdb passed the 5' RACE reads through MiXCR, listing each CDR3 protein once. Among 90,000 to 120,000 distinct CDR3 sequences, around 24% were seen once, and the ten largest hold 12%. Sequencing used synovial fluid, either unsorted or a sorted T cell fraction (not recorded which). These TCRs come from a male donor with ankylosing spondylitis.

In DNA form, the CDR3 reads TGCAGTGCTAGAGGGCACCCACTAGCGGGAGGGTATTTTGAGCAGTTCTTC. Translating it yields CSARGHPLAGGYFEQFF. The V call is TRBV20-1, the J call TRBJ2-1; 13 bases match TRBD2. Germline V lookup: CDR1 DFQATT, CDR2 SNEGSKA (reference sequence). J lost 9 bases, V lost 1 base, and 12 bases had no gene match. The CDR3 is made up of 17 amino acids.

This clonotype turned up a few times. The rearrangement links TRBV10-3 to TRBJ2-7, with D possibly matching TRBD2 (7 bases). The length of the CDR3 is 15 residues. V was pared by 3 bases and J by 7 bases, with 19 bases between. The germline gives CDR1 ENHRY, CDR2 SYGVKD. CDR3 bases: TGTGCCATCAGTGAAGGGAGGGGGAATCGGCGGGAGCAGTACGTC. This translates into CAISEGRGNRREQYV.

V is TRBV5-6 and J is TRBJ1-5, with 12 bases aligning to TRBD1. Germline loops: CDR1 SGHDT, CDR2 YYEEEE. This CDR3 has 15 residues. V was clipped by 4 bases and J by 6 bases; unmatched bases: 5. The CDR3 DNA follows: TGTGCCAGCAGCATTGGGACAGGGGGCGGTCAGCCCCAGCATTTT. Its protein is CASSIGTGGGQPQHF.

The chain combines TRBV5-1 with TRBJ2-1; possibly TRBD2 for D (6 bases). The CDR3 spans 15 residues. The germline V and J ends were trimmed by 1 base and 3 bases, with 11 bases remaining between them. Germline values: CDR1 SGHRS, CDR2 YFSETQ. Written as DNA, the CDR3 is TGCGCCAGCAGCTTGACTAGCCTCGTCTACAATGAGCAGTTCTTC. Translating gives CASSLTSLVYNEQFF.

V and J are TRBV20-1 and TRBJ2-1; possible D gene TRBD1, 6 bases. This CDR3 comprises 11 residues. The germline CDR1 and CDR2 sequences are DFQATT and SNEGSKA (reference sequence). CDR3 loop: CSSSRGNEQFF. The CDR3 region has the DNA TGCAGCTCCAGCAGGGGCAATGAGCAGTTCTTC.

The chain uses TRBV20-1 and TRBJ2-5; TRBD2 matches at 15 bases. This CDR3 contains 17 residues. V shed 5 bases, J shed 1 base, and the junction held 8 bases outside the gene matches. CDR1 and CDR2 (germline): DFQATT, SNEGSKA (reference sequence). This CDR3 reads CSARPGLAGGLQETQYF. Here the CDR3 DNA reads TGCAGTGCTCGACCGGGACTAGCGGGAGGACTCCAAGAGACCCAGTACTTC.

The chain uses TRBV7-2 and TRBJ1-5, with a weak D call TRBD1 (6 bases). The CDR3 has 14 amino acids. From germline, CDR1 is SGHTA and CDR2 FQGNSA. V dropped 5 bases and J dropped 7 bases, with 15 bases sitting between them. In DNA form, the CDR3 reads TGTGCCAGCAGCCGCAGGGGAGATGGACAGCCCCAGCATTTT. This translates into CASSRRGDGQPQHF.

This clonotype showed up just a few times. The rearrangement joins TRBV2 to TRBJ1-4; D remains unclear. V was trimmed by 8 bases and J by 8 bases, leaving 12 bases between them. Per the germline V gene, CDR1 is SNHLY and CDR2 is FYNNEI. The CDR3 length is 12 residues. The CDR3 reads CASGLRGEKLFF. The CDR3 nucleotides are TGTGCCAGCGGACTAAGAGGCGAAAAACTGTTTTTT.